This T cell receptor (beta chain) emerged from a study of blood T cell repertoires in COVID-19. Germline CDR1 SGHNT, CDR2 YYREEE (reference sequence). Trimming took 5 bases from V and 6 from J; bases not matched to a gene: 11. This CDR3 spans 16 amino acids. The assay was immunoSEQ multiplex PCR, and TCRdb's table has in-frame clones only and misses some. The data show around 50,000 clones, with around nine tenths seen just once and about 3.2% held by the top ten. The chain couples TRBV5-4 to TRBJ2-2; 9 bases match TRBD1. Sequenced input: peripheral blood. This clonotype originated in a human donor in a cohort sampled during active COVID-19. CDR3: CASRVDRGYLSGELFF. For the CDR3, the DNA is TGTGCCAGCAGGGTGGACAGGGGATATCTGTCCGGGGAGCTGTTTTTT.